A single sample gave rise to the 10 T cell receptor beta chains below, sequenced in a study of T cells in Graves' hyperthyroidism and ophthalmopathy. Amplified TCR beta CDR3 regions derived from RNA transcripts. The TCR CDR3 first-round RT-PCR relied on the HTBI primer set. TCRdb re-derived calls from the multiplex PCR reads in MiXCR, one entry per CDR3 protein. This table holds under 550,000 distinct CDR3 sequences, 15% to 20% found once. Sequences were obtained from blood. These receptors all come from a man aged 35 to 55 with Graves' ophthalmopathy.

The chain joins TRBV6-1 to TRBJ1-4; 10 nucleotides agree with TRBD1. Germline V gives CDR1 MNHNS, CDR2 SASEGT. J gave up 8 bases and V 7 bases, and 19 bases lay outside the gene matches. The CDR3 loop spans 18 amino acids. CDR3 loop: CASIGVSGQGNLWEKLFF. For the CDR3, the DNA is TGTGCCAGCATCGGGGTGTCGGGACAGGGGAATTTGTGGGAAAAACTGTTTTTT.

This clonotype has a handful of counts. The genes are TRBV7-3 and TRBJ2-3, with 9 bases lining up with TRBD2. V lost 8 bases to trimming and J lost 2 bases; unmatched junction nucleotides: 17. There are 18 residues in the CDR3. From germline, CDR1 is SGHTA and CDR2 FQGTGA. This CDR3 is CASYSGGRGYDTTDTQYF. As DNA, the CDR3 is TGTGCCAGCTACTCGGGCGGGAGGGGTTACGACACCACAGATACGCAGTATTTT.

This clonotype has more than one count but fewer than ten. The genes are TRBV6-1 and TRBJ1-1; 9 bases are a match to TRBD1. Per the germline V gene, CDR1 is MNHNS and CDR2 is SASEGT. CDR3 length equals 13 residues. With V trimmed by 6 bases and J by 5 bases, 4 bases remained unmatched. This chain's CDR3 is CASRGQGITEAFF. Here the CDR3 DNA reads TGTGCCAGCAGGGGACAGGGTATAACTGAAGCTTTCTTT.

The J gene is TRBJ1-1, the V gene TRBV28; 7 nucleotides align to TRBD1. This CDR3 is 15 amino acids long. Germline assignment: CDR1 MDHEN and CDR2 SYDVKM. Trimming removed 2 bases from V and 2 bases from J; junction bases left unmatched: 5. The CDR3 region has the DNA TGTGCCAGCAGTTTACCCGGGACAGACAACACTGAAGCTTTCTTT. Protein: CASSLPGTDNTEAFF.

This clonotype has at least ten counts. The rearrangement uses TRBV12-3 or TRBV12-4 and TRBJ2-7; 8 bases align to TRBD2. With 7 bases clipped from V and 6 bases from J, the junction kept 14 bases outside the gene matches. CDR3 length: 15 residues. The CDR3 nucleotides read TGTGCCAGCACCTCTCACACGGGAGGGCCGGGCGAGCAGTACTTC. Translated, it gives CASTSHTGGPGEQYF.

This clonotype was detected only a few times. For the CDR3, the DNA is TGTGCCAGCTCACCAAACCCGGGAACGAACACCGGGGAGCTGTTTTTT. It yields the protein CASSPNPGTNTGELFF. V usage is TRBV18 and J usage is TRBJ2-2; D possibly corresponds to TRBD2 (5 bases). Per germline, CDR1 KGHSH and CDR2 LQKENI. Trimming took 2 bases from V and 0 from J, leaving 10 bases between them. The CDR3 runs to 16 residues.

In its sample, this clonotype was seen a few times. The chain recombines TRBV4-1 with TRBJ2-1; D is unresolved. V lost 0 bases and J 4 bases, leaving 19 bases between the germline ends. Germline V gene data show CDR1 as MGHRA and CDR2 as YSYEKL. This CDR3 comprises 18 residues. This chain's CDR3 is CASSQELAAPTRYNEQFF. The CDR3 coding sequence is TGCGCCAGCAGCCAAGAATTGGCCGCACCGACAAGATACAATGAGCAGTTCTTC.

The chain uses TRBV25-1 and TRBJ2-7; D unresolved. This CDR3 comprises 14 residues. Germline V lookup: CDR1 MGHDK, CDR2 SYGVNS. V was trimmed by 1 base and J by 1 base, leaving 8 bases between them. The CDR3 DNA follows: TGTGCCAGCAGTGAATTATACAATTCCTACGAGCAGTACTTC. Translating gives CASSELYNSYEQYF.

This clonotype was seen ten or more times. This chain connects TRBV12-5 to TRBJ1-1; D uncertain. This CDR3 is 16 amino acids long. CDR1 LGHNT and CDR2 FRNRAP come from the germline V gene. Trimming pared 3 bases from V and 1 base from J, leaving 15 bases between. The CDR3 region has the DNA TGTGCTAGTGGTTTTGCCCTAGGGAATCAGAACACTGAAGCTTTCTTT. This translates into CASGFALGNQNTEAFF.

This clonotype was recorded a few times. V gene TRBV28 combines with J gene TRBJ2-5; D gene uncertain. Trimming cost V 6 bases and J 1 base, with 12 bases left between them. This CDR3 contains 14 residues. Germline CDR1 and CDR2: MDHEN and SYDVKM. The CDR3 nucleotides read TGTGCCAGCAGCACCGCGGCACTCCAAGAGACCCAGTACTTC. Amino acid sequence: CASSTAALQETQYF.